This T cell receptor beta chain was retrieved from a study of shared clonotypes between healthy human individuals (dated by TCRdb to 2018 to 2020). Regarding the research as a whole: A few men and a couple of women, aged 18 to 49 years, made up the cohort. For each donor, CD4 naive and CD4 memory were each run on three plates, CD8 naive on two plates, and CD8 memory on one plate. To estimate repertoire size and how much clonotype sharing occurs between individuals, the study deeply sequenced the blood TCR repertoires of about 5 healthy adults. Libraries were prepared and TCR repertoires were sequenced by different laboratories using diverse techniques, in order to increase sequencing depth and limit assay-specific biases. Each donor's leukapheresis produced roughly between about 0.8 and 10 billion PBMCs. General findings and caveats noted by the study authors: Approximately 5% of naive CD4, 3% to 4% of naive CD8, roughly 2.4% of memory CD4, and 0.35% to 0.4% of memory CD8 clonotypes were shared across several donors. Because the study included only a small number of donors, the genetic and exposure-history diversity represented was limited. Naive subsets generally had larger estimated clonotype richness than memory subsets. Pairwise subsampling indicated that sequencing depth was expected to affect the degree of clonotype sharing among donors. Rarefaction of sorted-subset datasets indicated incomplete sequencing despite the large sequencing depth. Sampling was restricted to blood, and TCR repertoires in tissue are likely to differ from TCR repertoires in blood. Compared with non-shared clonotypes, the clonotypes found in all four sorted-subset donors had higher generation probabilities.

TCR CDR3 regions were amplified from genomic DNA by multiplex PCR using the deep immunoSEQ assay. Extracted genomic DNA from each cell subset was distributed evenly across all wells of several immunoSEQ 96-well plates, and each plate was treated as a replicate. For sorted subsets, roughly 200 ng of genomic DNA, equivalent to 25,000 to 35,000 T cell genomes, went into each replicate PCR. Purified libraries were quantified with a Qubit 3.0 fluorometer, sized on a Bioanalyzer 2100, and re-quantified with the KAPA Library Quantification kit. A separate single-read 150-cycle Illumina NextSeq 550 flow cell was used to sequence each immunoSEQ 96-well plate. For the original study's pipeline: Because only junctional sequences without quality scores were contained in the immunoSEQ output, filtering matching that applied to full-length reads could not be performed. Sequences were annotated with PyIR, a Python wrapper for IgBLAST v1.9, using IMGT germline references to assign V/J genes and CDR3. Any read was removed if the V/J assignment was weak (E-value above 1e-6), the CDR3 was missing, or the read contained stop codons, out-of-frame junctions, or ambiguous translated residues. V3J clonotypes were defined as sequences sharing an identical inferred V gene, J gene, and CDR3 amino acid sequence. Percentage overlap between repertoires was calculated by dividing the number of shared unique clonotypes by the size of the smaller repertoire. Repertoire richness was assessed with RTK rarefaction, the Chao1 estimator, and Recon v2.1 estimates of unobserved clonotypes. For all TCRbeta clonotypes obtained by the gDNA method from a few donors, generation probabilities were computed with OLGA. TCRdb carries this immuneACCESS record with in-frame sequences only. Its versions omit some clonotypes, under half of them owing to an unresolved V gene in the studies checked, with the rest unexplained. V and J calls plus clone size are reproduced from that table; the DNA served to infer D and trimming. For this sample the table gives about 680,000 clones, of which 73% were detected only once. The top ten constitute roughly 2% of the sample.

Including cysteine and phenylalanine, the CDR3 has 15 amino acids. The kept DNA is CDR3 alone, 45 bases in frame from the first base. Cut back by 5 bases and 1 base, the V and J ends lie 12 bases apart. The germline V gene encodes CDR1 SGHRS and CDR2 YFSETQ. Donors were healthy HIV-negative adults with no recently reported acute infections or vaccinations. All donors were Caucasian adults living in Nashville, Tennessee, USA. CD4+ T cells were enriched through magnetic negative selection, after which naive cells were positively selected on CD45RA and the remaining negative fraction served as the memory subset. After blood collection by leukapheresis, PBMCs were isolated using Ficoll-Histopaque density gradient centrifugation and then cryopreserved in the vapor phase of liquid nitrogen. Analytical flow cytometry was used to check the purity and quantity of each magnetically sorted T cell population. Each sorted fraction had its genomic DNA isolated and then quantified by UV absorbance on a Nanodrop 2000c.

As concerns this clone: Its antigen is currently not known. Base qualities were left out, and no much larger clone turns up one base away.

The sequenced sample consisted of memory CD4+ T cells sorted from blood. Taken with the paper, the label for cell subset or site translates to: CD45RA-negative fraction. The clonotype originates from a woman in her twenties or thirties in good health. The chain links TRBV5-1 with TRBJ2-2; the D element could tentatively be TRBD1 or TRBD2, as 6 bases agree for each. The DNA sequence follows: TGCGCCAGCAGGGAGGGGGTTATGAACACCGGGGAGCTGTTTTTT. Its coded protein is CASREGVMNTGELFF. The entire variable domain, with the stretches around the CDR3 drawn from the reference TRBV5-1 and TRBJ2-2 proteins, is KAGVTQTPRYLIKTRGQQVTLSCSPISGHRSVSWYQQTPGQGLQFLFEYFSETQRNKGNFPGRFSGRQFSNSRSEMNVSTLELGDSALYLCASREGVMNTGELFFGEGSRLTVL.